These 25 T cell receptor beta chains share one sample of origin, sequenced in a study of shared T cell receptors in the human thymus. Data came from immunoSEQ multiplex PCR; TCRdb stores just in-frame clones and leaves some out. The sample records roughly 710,000 clones, around 85% being singletons. These same records also appear under a second study, on human thymus T cells.

Sequencing was performed on thymocytes. The receptors originated from a girl under three years old with a congenital heart defect.

V gene TRBV19 combines with J gene TRBJ2-7; TRBD2 might be the D (5 bases). V was clipped by 6 bases and J by 6 bases, with 15 bases between them. This CDR3 region has 13 residues. CDR1 and CDR2 from the germline V gene are LNHDA and SQIVND (reference sequence). The CDR3 protein is CASSRQEAFEQYF. The CDR3 DNA reads TGTGCCAGTAGCCGGCAGGAGGCGTTCGAGCAGTACTTC. The variable domain in full, with the rest retrieved from reference TRBV19 and TRBJ2-7, is DGGITQSPKYLFRKEGQNVTLSCEQNLNHDAMYWYRQDPGQGLRLIYYSQIVNDFQKGDIAEGYSVSREKKESFPLTVTSAQKNPTAFYLCASSRQEAFEQYFGPGTRLTVT.

This chain joins TRBV6-4 and TRBJ1-5; tentatively, D is TRBD1 (6 bases). This CDR3 spans 16 amino acids. V dropped 1 base and J dropped 7 bases, with 17 bases sitting between them. Looked up from germline, CDR1 is MRHNA and CDR2 is SNTAGT. Here the CDR3 reads CASSDLAKGERQPQHF. The CDR3 region has the DNA TGTGCCAGCAGTGACTTAGCGAAGGGGGAACGGCAGCCCCAGCATTTT.

The chain combines TRBV13 with TRBJ1-3; TRBD1 matches 8 bases. This CDR3 contains 15 residues. Germline V gene sequence: CDR1 PRHDT, CDR2 FYEKMQ (reference sequence). V shed 0 bases, J shed 2 bases, and the junction held 0 bases outside the gene matches. CDR3: CASSLGDRAGNTIYF. DNA for the CDR3: TGTGCCAGCAGCTTAGGGGACAGGGCTGGAAACACCATATATTTT.

A single count supports this clone. The rearrangement uses TRBV28 and TRBJ2-7, with TRBD2 matching 14 bases. After removal of 6 bases from V and 3 bases from J, the junction contained 10 bases not matched to a gene. Germline V gene lookup returns CDR1 MDHEN and CDR2 SYDVKM. The CDR3 has 17 amino acids. DNA of the CDR3: TGTGCCAGCAGCCCCGGACTAGCGGGGGGAATAGGCTACGAGCAGTACTTC. This gives the protein CASSPGLAGGIGYEQYF.

The rearrangement joins TRBV7-8 to TRBJ1-4, with D perhaps TRBD1 (6 bases). Trimming took 5 bases from V and 5 from J, leaving 9 bases between them. CDR3 length equals 13 residues. In germline, CDR1 is SGHVS, CDR2 FQNEAQ. The CDR3 loop is CASSHDRNEKLFF. As DNA, the CDR3 is TGTGCCAGCAGCCATGACAGGAATGAAAAACTGTTTTTT. The full variable domain, in which reference TRBV7-8 and TRBJ1-4 provide the parts outside the CDR3, is GAGVSQSPRYKVAKRGQDVALRCDPISGHVSLFWYQQALGQGPEFLTYFQNEAQLDKSGLPSDRFFAERPEGSVSTLKIQRTQQEDSAVYLCASSHDRNEKLFFGSGTQLSVL.

This rearrangement joins TRBV19 to TRBJ1-3; D perhaps matches TRBD1 (6 bases). V lost 7 bases and J 0 bases, leaving 19 bases between the germline ends. The germline gives CDR1 LNHDA, CDR2 SQIVND (reference sequence). The CDR3 consists of 17 residues. In DNA form, the CDR3 reads TGTGCCAGTACGCTGTGGCGGGGGCCTACCTCTGGAAACACCATATATTTT. Translation gives CASTLWRGPTSGNTIYF.

This chain joins TRBV5-4 and TRBJ2-5, with 12 bases lining up with TRBD2. Germline CDR1 is SGHNT and CDR2 is YYREEE (reference sequence). The CDR3 contains 16 residues. V gave up 5 bases and J gave up 1 base; unmatched junction bases: 6. The CDR3 here is CASSRLAGEFQETQYF. For the CDR3, the DNA is TGTGCCAGCAGTCGACTAGCGGGGGAGTTCCAAGAGACCCAGTACTTC.

The rearrangement uses TRBV6-1 and TRBJ1-1, with D possibly TRBD1 on 6 matching bases. Trimming removed 4 bases from V and 0 bases from J, with 18 bases in between. The CDR3 length is 17 residues. Germline CDR1 reads MNHNS; CDR2 reads SASEGT. CDR3 sequence (DNA): TGTGCCAGCAGTGCCCCTATGAGGGGGTTTATGAACACTGAAGCTTTCTTT. Translating gives CASSAPMRGFMNTEAFF.

The gene calls are TRBV10-3 and TRBJ2-3; the match to TRBD2 covers 11 bases. The V gene end was trimmed by 9 bases and the J gene end by 1 base; junction bases not matched to a gene: 6. Germline V gene lookup returns CDR1 ENHRY and CDR2 SYGVKD. The CDR3 has 15 residues. For the CDR3, the DNA is TGTGCCATTAAACTAGCGGGGGATGGCACAGATACGCAGTATTTT. Translation gives CAIKLAGDGTDTQYF.

The chain has TRBV7-4 and TRBJ1-1; tentatively, D is TRBD1 (5 bases). The ends were cut back, 5 bases at V and 7 bases at J, with 17 bases in the middle. The length of the CDR3 is 14 residues. Germline loops: CDR1 SGHVT, CDR2 SQSDAQ. CDR3 sequence: CASSLLGEEIEAFF. In nucleotides, the CDR3 is TGTGCCAGCAGCCTATTAGGGGAAGAGATTGAAGCTTTCTTT.

The chain combines TRBV2 with TRBJ2-5; D unclear. Germline CDR1 and CDR2: SNHLY and FYNNEI. V lost 3 bases and J lost 8, with 16 bases in between. There are 14 residues in the CDR3. CDR3 region: CASSDSQPRGTQYF. Here the CDR3 DNA reads TGTGCCAGCAGTGATTCCCAGCCTCGAGGCACCCAGTACTTC.

V is TRBV4-1 and J is TRBJ1-1, with D possibly TRBD1 on 5 matching bases. Trimming pared 3 bases from V and 1 base from J, leaving 9 bases between. The CDR3 runs 14 residues. Germline V gene sequence: CDR1 MGHRA, CDR2 YSYEKL. The CDR3 spells CASSHYRKNTEAFF. CDR3 DNA: TGCGCCAGCAGCCATTACAGGAAGAACACTGAAGCTTTCTTT.

V and J are TRBV12-5 and TRBJ1-1; TRBD1 agrees at 10 bases. V lost 3 bases, J lost 2 bases, and 6 bases stayed unmatched. CDR1 is LGHNT and CDR2 is FRNRAP in the germline V gene. This CDR3 is 16 amino acids long. The CDR3 reads CASGFRDRGSNTEAFF. In nucleotides, the CDR3 is TGTGCTAGTGGTTTCAGGGACAGGGGATCTAACACTGAAGCTTTCTTT.

The chain employs TRBV10-3 and TRBJ2-7, with 9 bases matching TRBD1. Germline V lookup: CDR1 ENHRY, CDR2 SYGVKD. This CDR3 comprises 11 residues. The V gene end was trimmed by 10 bases and the J gene end by 5 bases; junction bases not matched to a gene: 3. CDR3 sequence reads: CATRDRDEQYF. The CDR3 DNA follows: TGTGCCACCCGGGACAGGGACGAGCAGTACTTC.

V and J are TRBV7-8 and TRBJ1-1; 9 positions match TRBD1. The CDR3 consists of 15 residues. Per germline, CDR1 SGHVS and CDR2 FQNEAQ. V shed 5 bases and J 0 bases; nucleotides not matched to a gene: 4. In nucleotides, the CDR3 is TGTGCCAGCAGCACCGACAGGGGGGTGAACACTGAAGCTTTCTTT. It specifies CASSTDRGVNTEAFF.

The chain uses TRBV7-2 and TRBJ2-1; TRBD1 agrees at 9 bases. V lost 2 bases to trimming and J lost 4 bases; unmatched junction nucleotides: 9. Germline V gene sequence: CDR1 SGHTA, CDR2 FQGNSA. The CDR3 extends over 17 amino acids. Written as DNA, the CDR3 is TGTGCCAGCAGCTTAAAGAGGGACAGGGTTCCTTACAATGAGCAGTTCTTC. As protein: CASSLKRDRVPYNEQFF.

The V gene is TRBV9, the J gene TRBJ2-2; TRBD2 might be the D (7 bases). The CDR3 covers 19 residues. The V and J ends lost 2 bases and 0 bases respectively, with 20 bases between them. Looked up from germline, CDR1 is SGDLS and CDR2 is YYNGEE. Here the CDR3 DNA reads TGTGCCAGCAGCGTCCCGAGGGAGGGACATCCTTCGAACACCGGGGAGCTGTTTTTT. As protein: CASSVPREGHPSNTGELFF.

The chain couples TRBV30 to TRBJ1-5; D call uncertain. V was pared by 2 bases and J by 4 bases, with 21 bases between. The CDR3 is made up of 17 amino acids. In germline, CDR1 is GTSNPN, CDR2 SVGIG (reference sequence). For the CDR3, the DNA is TGTGCCTGGAGTAAACCTCCCCCGGTCTCCAATAATCAGCCCCAGCATTTT. As protein: CAWSKPPPVSNNQPQHF. Supplemented by reference TRBV30 and TRBJ1-5, the full variable domain reads SQTIHQWPATLVQPVGSPLSLECTVEGTSNPNLYWYRQAAGRGLQLLFYSVGIGQISSEVPQNLSASRPQDRQFILSSKKLLLSDSGFYLCAWSKPPPVSNNQPQHFGDGTRLSIL.

On this clone: The junction differs from germline at one of its ends, possibly a read error. The rearrangement links TRBV7-7 to TRBJ1-3, with D possibly being TRBD1 (5 bases). The germline gives CDR1 SSHAT, CDR2 FNYEAQ (reference sequence). This CDR3 is 18 amino acids long. The CDR3 DNA reads TGTGCTAGCAGCTTAGGGGAGGGCCCTGTTCCCTCTGGAAACACCATATATTTT. This encodes CASSLGEGPVPSGNTIYF.

The chain uses TRBV4-2 and TRBJ1-5; D may be TRBD1 (5 bases). Looked up from germline, CDR1 is LGHNA and CDR2 is YNFKEQ. This CDR3 has 16 residues. Trimming shortened V by 0 bases and J by 0 bases, and 9 bases separated the two germline ends. The CDR3, as DNA: TGTGCCAGCAGCCAAGAGGACAAGACTAGCAATCAGCCCCAGCATTTT. Translation: CASSQEDKTSNQPQHF.

The chain uses TRBV7-9 and TRBJ2-5; 10 bases line up with TRBD2. Germline CDR1 SEHNR, CDR2 FQNEAQ (reference sequence). The CDR3 sequence is 14 residues long. V lost 5 bases, J lost 5 bases, and 5 bases stayed unmatched. The CDR3 nucleotides are TGTGCCAGCAGCGAGCGGGGGGGCCTCGAGACCCAGTACTTC. Translated, it gives CASSERGGLETQYF.

V usage is TRBV6-6 and J usage is TRBJ2-7; D may be TRBD2 (6 bases). The CDR3 spans 15 residues. V lost 2 bases and J lost 2, with 13 bases in between. Germline values: CDR1 MNHNY, CDR2 SVGAGI (reference sequence). The CDR3: CASSYGTPGAYEQYF. The CDR3 DNA reads TGTGCCAGCAGTTACGGGACTCCGGGAGCCTACGAGCAGTACTTC.

The V gene is TRBV5-5, the J gene TRBJ2-7; D is possibly TRBD1 (6 bases). Trimming shortened V by 0 bases and J by 3 bases, and 22 bases separated the two germline ends. CDR1 and CDR2 from the germline V gene are SGHKS and YYEKEE (reference sequence). This CDR3 spans 18 amino acids. CDR3 DNA sequence: TGTGCCAGCAGCTTGGACCCTAACAGGGACCTAACTCTCTACGAGCAGTACTTC. As protein: CASSLDPNRDLTLYEQYF.

This clone has a handful of counts. The chain has TRBV7-2 and TRBJ2-3; 14 bases fit TRBD2. The length of the CDR3 is 19 residues. The junction had 10 bases not matched to a gene; V was cut back by 5 bases and J by 0 bases. The germline gives CDR1 SGHTA, CDR2 FQGNSA. CDR3 in amino acids: CASSRYYGLAGGSTDTQYF. For the CDR3, the DNA is TGTGCCAGCAGCCGCTATTACGGACTAGCGGGGGGCAGCACAGATACGCAGTATTTT.

The chain has TRBV11-2 and TRBJ2-1; no firm D call. Looked up from germline, CDR1 is SGHAT and CDR2 is FQNNGV. CDR3 length equals 16 residues. Trimming shortened V by 1 base and J by 8 bases, and 18 bases separated the two germline ends. Here the CDR3 reads CASSLGWRGYEDEQFF. Written as DNA, the CDR3 is TGTGCCAGCAGCTTAGGGTGGCGCGGATATGAGGATGAGCAGTTCTTC.